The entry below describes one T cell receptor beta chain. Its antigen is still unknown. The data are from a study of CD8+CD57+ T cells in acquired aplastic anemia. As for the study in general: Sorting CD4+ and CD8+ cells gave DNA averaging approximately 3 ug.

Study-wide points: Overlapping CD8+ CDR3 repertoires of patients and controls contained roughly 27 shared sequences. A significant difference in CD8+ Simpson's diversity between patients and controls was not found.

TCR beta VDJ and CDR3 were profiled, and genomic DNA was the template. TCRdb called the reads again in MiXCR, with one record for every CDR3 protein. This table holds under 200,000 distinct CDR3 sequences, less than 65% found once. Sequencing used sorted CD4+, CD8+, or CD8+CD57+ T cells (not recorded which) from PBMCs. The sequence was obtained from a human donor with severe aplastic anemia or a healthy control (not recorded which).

CDR3 bases: TGTGCCAGTAGTATAGATGGGGGGAGCAATCAGCCCCAGCATTTT. Its protein is CASSIDGGSNQPQHF. The gene calls are TRBV19 and TRBJ1-5, with a tentative D call TRBD1 (5 bases). Germline V gene data show CDR1 as LNHDA and CDR2 as SQIVND (reference sequence). Trimming took off 0 bases at V and 1 base at J, with 7 bases between the two ends. The CDR3 loop spans 15 amino acids. The whole variable domain, filled in from reference TRBV19 and TRBJ1-5, reads DGGITQSPKYLFRKEGQNVTLSCEQNLNHDAMYWYRQDPGQGLRLIYYSQIVNDFQKGDIAEGYSVSREKKESFPLTVTSAQKNPTAFYLCASSIDGGSNQPQHFGDGTRLSIL.